Sequencing of this T cell receptor (beta chain) was carried out in a study of blood T cell repertoires in COVID-19. Looking at the study overall: Samples taken during acute and convalescent COVID-19 were collected in the United States, Italy and Spain.

J was trimmed by 12 bases and V by 1 base; bases with no gene match: 6. The CDR3 contains 14 residues. Germline CDR1 SGHVS, CDR2 FNYEAQ. TCRdb's copy holds only in-frame clones and misses some; the assay was immunoSEQ multiplex PCR. The sample includes roughly 100,000 clones, around 90% seen only once; the top ten take less than 4.5%. V usage is TRBV7-6 and J usage is TRBJ1-4; 9 positions match TRBD1. This receptor was obtained from a human donor in a cohort sampled during active COVID-19. The sample was peripheral blood. CDR3 protein: CASSLGTGETELFF. The CDR3 nucleotides read TGTGCCAGCAGCTTAGGGACAGGGGAGACGGAACTGTTTTTT.